The rows below give T cell receptor beta chains drawn from one sample of a study of blood T cell repertoires in COVID-19. Repertoires were generated with immunoSEQ multiplex PCR, while TCRdb's copy carries only in-frame clones and drops some. The repertoire includes approximately 220,000 clones, around 90% of them detected once, and about 15% sits in the top ten. The sequencing input was PBMCs or T cells enriched from blood (not recorded which). The source is a man younger than 40 who had been exposed to COVID-19. Each CDR3 is given with its conserved first and last residue. The D gene is left open where the match is weak. The size entry is marked missing in some rows and otherwise reads once, few, many or a size class.

>TRBV19|TRBJ2-7|.|TRBD2
CASSSSAGGLAYEQYF
TGTGCCAGTAGTTCCTCGGCGGGGGGCCTCGCGTATGAGCAGTACTTC
>TRBV12-5|TRBJ2-1|.|.
CASSGQIFGSYNEQFF
TGTGCGTCCTCGGGACAAATATTTGGGTCCTACAATGAGCAGTTCTTC
>TRBV7-8|TRBJ1-1|once|.
CASSPGLPGTEAFF
TGTGCCAGCAGCCCTGGACTCCCGGGAACTGAAGCTTTCTTT
>TRBV7-9|TRBJ2-3|.|.
CASSARSSTDTQYF
TGTGCCAGCAGCGCCCGGTCTAGCACAGATACGCAGTATTTT
>TRBV5-1|TRBJ2-5|.|TRBD2
CASSLASGAGGPLKTQYF
TGCGCCAGCAGCTTGGCATCCGGGGCGGGGGGGCCCCTTAAGACCCAGTACTTC
>TRBV27|TRBJ1-1|.|TRBD1
CASRDRPGTEAFF
TGTGCCAGCAGGGACAGGCCGGGGACTGAAGCTTTCTTT
>TRBV5-5|TRBJ1-1|.|.
CASNREGGIEAFF
TGTGCCAGCAACCGGGAGGGAGGAATTGAAGCTTTCTTT
>TRBV6-5|TRBJ1-2|.|.
CASSYSGHARGYTF
TGTGCCAGCAGTTACTCAGGACACGCACGGGGCTACACCTTC
>TRBV19|TRBJ2-1|.|TRBD2
CASSILAGGLFF
TGTGCCAGTAGTATCCTAGCGGGGGGACTGTTCTTC
>TRBV4-2|TRBJ2-1|once|TRBD2
CASSQWGGSNEQFF
TGTGCCAGCAGCCAATGGGGAGGGAGTAATGAGCAGTTCTTC
>TRBV27|TRBJ2-5|once|.
CASHGTHQETQYF
TGTGCCAGCCACGGGACACATCAAGAGACCCAGTACTTC
>TRBV6-4|TRBJ1-1|.|TRBD1
CASSKGDRGGLIAFF
TGTGCCAGCAGTAAAGGGGACAGGGGAGGGCTTATTGCTTTCTTT
>TRBV4-1|TRBJ2-7|.|TRBD1
CASSQGVIGTGTSYEQYF
TGCGCCAGCAGCCAAGGCGTTATAGGGACAGGAACATCCTACGAGCAGTACTTC
>TRBV7-6|TRBJ2-1|.|.
CATMLRPGGGSEQFF
TGTGCCACCATGCTTAGACCGGGGGGCGGAAGTGAGCAGTTCTTC
>TRBV7-6|TRBJ2-7|.|TRBD2
CASRPGLAGGLGTQQYF
TGTGCCAGCCGACCGGGGCTAGCGGGGGGCCTCGGCACCCAGCAGTACTTC
>TRBV5-4|TRBJ1-1|.|TRBD1
CASSLGGQLNTEAFF
TGTGCCAGCAGCTTGGGGGGACAGCTGAACACTGAAGCTTTCTTT
>TRBV19|TRBJ1-1|.|TRBD1
CASTTIGGRPEAFF
TGTGCCAGTACCACAATAGGGGGCCGGCCTGAAGCTTTCTTT
>TRBV2|TRBJ1-2|once|TRBD1
CASSVTEGARHGYTF
TGTGCCAGCAGTGTGACGGAGGGGGCGCGGCACGGCTACACCTTC
>TRBV15|TRBJ2-3|.|.
CATSEYGDTQYF
TGTGCCACCAGCGAGTACGGGGATACGCAGTATTTT
>TRBV19|TRBJ2-7|.|TRBD2
CASSVGLAGVSYEQYF
TGTGCCAGTAGTGTCGGACTAGCGGGCGTCTCCTACGAGCAGTACTTC